These T cell receptor beta chains were read from a single sample in a study of human T cells and chemical hapten exposure. Each CDR3 protein gets one entry after TCRdb re-called the RACE reads with MiXCR. The table records roughly 260,000 distinct CDR3 sequences, around 9.3% of them present only once. The sequences come from whole blood, collected in connection with sensitization to the hapten diphenylcyclopropenone (DPC). The receptors stem from a woman between 40 and 55 years old with alopecia areata. Some clones in this sample may be carry-over from other donors' samples. Both conserved end residues are part of each CDR3. D genes are given only for firm matches. Only part of the rows carry a size: once, few, many, or a class if the clone is expanded.

V,size,D,J,DNA,CDR3
TRBV9,many,TRBD2,TRBJ2-7,TGTGCCAGCAGCGTAGGGTCTAGCGGGGGGTGGTACGAGCAGTACTTC,CASSVGSSGGWYEQYF
TRBV29-1,many,-,TRBJ1-1,TGCAGCGTTGAGCCCCAGGGGAACACTGAAGCTTTCTTT,CSVEPQGNTEAFF
TRBV6-5,-,-,TRBJ1-1,TGTGCCAGCAGCCTCGAACATGAGAACACTGAAGCTTTCTTT,CASSLEHENTEAFF
TRBV12-3/TRBV12-4,-,-,TRBJ2-1,TGTGCCAGCAGCTCCTTAGCGGTCCCCTCCAATGAGCAGTTCTTC,CASSSLAVPSNEQFF
TRBV6-6,few,-,TRBJ2-5,TGTGCCAGCAGAGGGTCCAGAGGGGAGACCCAGTACTTC,CASRGSRGETQYF
TRBV20-1,few,TRBD1,TRBJ1-2,TGCAGTGCTATACAGGGGGCGGTCACTTATGGCTACACCTTC,CSAIQGAVTYGYTF
TRBV11-2,many,TRBD2,TRBJ2-3,TGTGCCAGCAGCCCGAGACTAGCGGGGTACACAGATACGCAGTATTTT,CASSPRLAGYTDTQYF
TRBV5-4,-,-,TRBJ2-7,TGTGCCAGCAGCTTCGGGGGAATGGCTGACGAGCAGTACTTC,CASSFGGMADEQYF
TRBV12-3/TRBV12-4,-,-,TRBJ1-5,TGTGCCAGCTCCCCCTTGGGGGCATTGCCCCAGCATTTT,CASSPLGALPQHF
TRBV28,-,-,TRBJ1-6,TGTGCCAGCAGTTTATTGGGTCGCTCACCCCTCCACTTT,CASSLLGRSPLHF
TRBV6-1,few,-,TRBJ1-2,TGTGCCAGCAGCTTGCAGGTTACTAACTATGGCTACACCTTC,CASSLQVTNYGYTF
TRBV7-8,few,-,TRBJ2-4,TGTGCCAGCAGCTTACGGCCGGGACGGAATTTAGCCAAAAACATTCAGTACTTC,CASSLRPGRNLAKNIQYF
TRBV7-2,many,-,TRBJ2-3,TGTGCCAGCAGCTCCACAGGTTTCACAGATACGCAGTATTTT,CASSSTGFTDTQYF
TRBV9,-,TRBD2,TRBJ2-7,TGTGCCAGCAGCCCCCGGACTAGCCCCTACGAGCAGTACTTC,CASSPRTSPYEQYF
TRBV27,-,-,TRBJ1-2,TGTGCCAGCAGTCCGCAAGATACAGGGTTCGGAGGCTACACCTTC,CASSPQDTGFGGYTF
TRBV6-2/TRBV6-3,-,-,TRBJ1-4,TGTGCCAGCACTCGAGGGGCAACTAATGAAAAACTGTTTTTT,CASTRGATNEKLFF
TRBV3-1,few,-,TRBJ2-7,TGTGCCAGCAGCGAAACCTTTACCTACGAGCAGTACTTC,CASSETFTYEQYF
TRBV7-2,-,TRBD1,TRBJ2-7,TGTGCCAGCAGCTTAGAGGCGCGGACAGGGGGTGAGCAGTACTTC,CASSLEARTGGEQYF
TRBV12-3/TRBV12-4,few,-,TRBJ1-1,TGTGCCAGCAGTTTAACAGGCCAAGGGAACACTGAAGCTTTCTTT,CASSLTGQGNTEAFF
TRBV29-1,many,TRBD1,TRBJ2-3,TGCAGCCTCTCCGGGACAGGAGGGGCAGATACGCAGTATTTT,CSLSGTGGADTQYF
TRBV20-1,-,TRBD2,TRBJ2-1,TGCAGTGCTCCGCTTTTTAGCGGGAGGGCAAATGAGCAGTTCTTC,CSAPLFSGRANEQFF
TRBV7-2,few,-,TRBJ2-5,TGTGCCAGCAGTCGGACGAGGCAAGAGACCCAGTACTTC,CASSRTRQETQYF
TRBV7-3,-,TRBD2,TRBJ2-7,TGTGCCAGCAGCCCCCGGGGGGGGGCTAGCGAATACGAGCAGTACTTC,CASSPRGGASEYEQYF
TRBV7-8,few,-,TRBJ1-5,TGTGCCAGCAGCTCCCGACAGAGAGAGGGACGCGGCAATCAGCCCCAGCATTTT,CASSSRQREGRGNQPQHF
TRBV27,-,TRBD1,TRBJ1-6,TGTGCCAGCAAATTTGGGACAGGTCGAATCAATTCACCCCTCCACTTT,CASKFGTGRINSPLHF